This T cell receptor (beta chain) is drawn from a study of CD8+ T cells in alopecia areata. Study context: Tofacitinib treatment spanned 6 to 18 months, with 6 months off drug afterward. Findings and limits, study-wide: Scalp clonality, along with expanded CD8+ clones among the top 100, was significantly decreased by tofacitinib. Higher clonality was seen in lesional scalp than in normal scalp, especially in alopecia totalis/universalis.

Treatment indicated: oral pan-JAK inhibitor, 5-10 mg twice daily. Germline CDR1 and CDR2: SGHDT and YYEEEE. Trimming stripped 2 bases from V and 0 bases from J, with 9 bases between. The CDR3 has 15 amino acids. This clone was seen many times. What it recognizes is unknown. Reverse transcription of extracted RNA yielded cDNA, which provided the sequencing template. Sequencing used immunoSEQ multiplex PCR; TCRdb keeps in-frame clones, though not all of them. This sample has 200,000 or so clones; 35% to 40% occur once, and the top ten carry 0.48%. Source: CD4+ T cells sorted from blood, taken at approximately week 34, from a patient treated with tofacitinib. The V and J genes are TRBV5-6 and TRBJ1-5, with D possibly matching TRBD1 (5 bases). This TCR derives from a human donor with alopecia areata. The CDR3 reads CASSLRGYSNQPQHF. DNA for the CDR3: TGTGCCAGCAGCTTAAGGGGATATAGCAATCAGCCCCAGCATTTT.